The next 24 T cell receptor beta chains were all read from a single sample in a study of blood T cells in healthy people across ages. Primed by a sample-barcoded 5' primer and a J-beta primer mix, a second PCR proceeded for roughly 6 to 12 cycles. TCRdb analysed the 5' RACE reads with MiXCR anew, one entry per CDR3 protein. The sample records some 900,000 distinct CDR3 sequences, about 28% being singletons. Sequencing used blood. These receptors came from a woman aged 80 or older in good health.

The genes are TRBV6-2 or TRBV6-3 and TRBJ2-3; possibly TRBD1 for D (5 bases). V shed 2 bases and J shed 3 bases, with 15 bases lying between them. Germline-derived CDR1 and CDR2 are MNHEY and SVGEGT. This CDR3 has 16 residues. DNA of the CDR3: TGTGCCAGCAGTTACCCCGGCAGGGTGGGTACAGATACGCAGTATTTT. Residues: CASSYPGRVGTDTQYF.

This clonotype was recorded at least ten times. The rearrangement uses TRBV5-1 and TRBJ2-1; tentative D call: TRBD2 (5 bases). This CDR3 spans 16 amino acids. V lost 4 bases and J lost 0, with 14 bases in between. Germline V gives CDR1 SGHRS, CDR2 YFSETQ. The CDR3 sequence is CASSTTAGHSYNEQFF. CDR3 bases: TGCGCCAGCAGCACTACGGCGGGTCACTCCTACAATGAGCAGTTCTTC.

At least ten counts were recorded for this clonotype. CDR3 in amino acids: CASSSRGSDTQYF. For the CDR3, the DNA is TGTGCCAGCAGCAGTCGGGGGTCAGATACGCAGTATTTT. J is TRBJ2-3 and V is TRBV7-2, with TRBD2 as a possible D gene (6 bases). The germline CDR1 and CDR2 sequences are SGHTA and FQGNSA. V lost 5 bases to trimming and J lost 4 bases, with 10 bases between them. CDR3 length equals 13 residues.

This clonotype showed up many times. This chain connects TRBV20-1 to TRBJ2-1; D possibly corresponds to TRBD2 (5 bases). The CDR3 extends over 16 amino acids. Germline values: CDR1 DFQATT, CDR2 SNEGSKA (reference sequence). With 0 bases removed from V and 0 bases from J, the gap between germline ends came to 12 bases. The CDR3 coding sequence is TGCAGTGCTAGAGATCCCAGCGGTAACTCCTACAATGAGCAGTTCTTC. It specifies CSARDPSGNSYNEQFF.

The table lists this clonotype with many counts. The CDR3: CASSRGGWETEAFF. The DNA for the CDR3 is TGTGCCAGCAGCCGCGGGGGCTGGGAGACTGAAGCTTTCTTT. The genes are TRBV7-9 and TRBJ1-1; D might be TRBD1 (6 bases). V shed 5 bases and J shed 5 bases, with 15 bases lying between them. The CDR3 loop spans 14 amino acids. CDR1 is SEHNR and CDR2 is FQNEAQ in the germline V gene (reference sequence).

This clonotype was found many times. The chain employs TRBV7-2 and TRBJ2-5; TRBD2 agrees at 9 bases. Germline CDR1 is SGHTA and CDR2 is FQGNSA. The CDR3 sequence is 15 residues long. Losses at the gene ends were 7 bases for V and 0 bases for J; bases not matched to a gene: 6. The CDR3 reads CASTKRGAHQETQYF. In nucleotides, the CDR3 is TGTGCCAGCACCAAGCGGGGGGCCCACCAAGAGACCCAGTACTTC.

As concerns this clonotype: A much larger clone sits a single nucleotide away, making a read error possible. The gene calls are TRBV7-9 and TRBJ1-2; 9 bases line up with TRBD1. Germline-derived CDR1 and CDR2 are SEHNR and FQNEAQ (reference sequence). J lost 4 bases, V lost 5 bases, and 5 bases had no gene match. The CDR3 sequence is 14 residues long. CDR3 protein: CASSVDRGGYGYTF. Here the CDR3 DNA reads TGTGCCAGCAGCGTTGACAGGGGGGGCTATGGCTACACCTTC.

This clonotype was found many times. The CDR3 nucleotides are TGCAGTGCTAGAGACAACACCGCACCCCTCCACTTT. Translation gives CSARDNTAPLHF. The rearrangement links TRBV20-1 to TRBJ1-6, with unresolved D. CDR1 and CDR2 (germline): DFQATT, SNEGSKA (reference sequence). V was shortened by 0 bases and J by 11 bases, with 8 bases between the two germline ends. The CDR3 runs to 12 residues.

This clonotype was seen only once. A read error may be the cause here, since a much bigger clone is one base away. The chain couples TRBV7-9 to TRBJ1-6, with D maybe TRBD1 (5 bases). From germline, CDR1 is SEHNR and CDR2 FQNEAQ (reference sequence). This CDR3 is built from 13 residues. The chain's CDR3 is CASSSPGTSPPHF. The CDR3 DNA reads as TGTGCCAGCAGCTCCCCTGGGACTTCACCCCCCCACTTT.

The chain is built from TRBV7-9 and TRBJ2-5; 9 bases map to TRBD2. CDR3 length: 18 amino acids. CDR1 and CDR2 from the germline V gene are SEHNR and FQNEAQ (reference sequence). Trimming cost V 0 bases and J 3 bases; bases outside gene matches: 11. Written as DNA, the CDR3 is TGTGCCAGCAGCTTAGCCCGGGGTAGCGGGAGATCAGAAGAGACCCAGTACTTC. This sequence encodes CASSLARGSGRSEETQYF.

This clonotype was found a few times. The CDR3 region has the DNA TGTGCCATCAGTGCGGATAGCAATCAGCCCCAGCATTTT. It translates to CAISADSNQPQHF. This rearrangement joins TRBV10-3 to TRBJ1-5; D is unresolved. The CDR3 covers 13 residues. Deletions cut 4 bases from V and 0 bases from J, with 4 bases between. Per the germline V gene, CDR1 is ENHRY and CDR2 is SYGVKD.

The chain recombines TRBV6-6 with TRBJ1-1; D gene unclear. V was pared by 7 bases and J by 4 bases, with 13 bases between. The CDR3 contains 13 residues. The germline V gene encodes CDR1 MNHNY and CDR2 SVGAGI (reference sequence). In DNA form, the CDR3 reads TGTGCCAGCACCCGGCAGAGGTCCACTGAAGCTTTCTTT. This translates into CASTRQRSTEAFF.

The chain recombines TRBV7-2 with TRBJ2-3; D unclear. Germline CDR1 SGHTA, CDR2 FQGNSA. This CDR3 spans 14 amino acids. Trimming stripped 3 bases from V and 2 bases from J, with 9 bases between. The CDR3 spells CASSFVAFTDTQYF. CDR3 coding DNA: TGTGCCAGCAGCTTCGTAGCTTTCACAGATACGCAGTATTTT.

This clonotype was seen repeatedly, ten times or more. The chain joins TRBV5-1 to TRBJ2-1; D might be TRBD2 (5 bases). The V end was cut by 4 bases, the J end by 0 bases, with 14 bases between. The CDR3 contains 16 residues. The germline V gene has CDR1 SGHRS and CDR2 YFSETQ. The chain's CDR3 is CASSRTFSTSYNEQFF. CDR3 nucleotide sequence: TGCGCCAGCAGCAGGACTTTCTCCACCTCCTACAATGAGCAGTTCTTC.

At least ten counts were recorded for this clonotype. The chain is built from TRBV12-3 or TRBV12-4 and TRBJ1-2; D possibly corresponds to TRBD1 (6 bases). Trimming pared 6 bases from V and 2 bases from J, leaving 13 bases between. The CDR3 has 14 residues. As DNA, the CDR3 is TGTGCCAGCAGCAAGGGAGGGGGAAACTATGGCTACACCTTC. Translating gives CASSKGGGNYGYTF.

For this clonotype: One base away lies a much larger clone, so this may be a sequencing read error. The chain carries TRBV20-1 and TRBJ2-5; the D call may be TRBD1 or TRBD2 (5 bases each). Germline values: CDR1 DFQATT, CDR2 SNEGSKA (reference sequence). The CDR3 has 15 amino acids. V was clipped by 6 bases and J by 1 base, with 18 bases between them. The DNA for the CDR3 is TGCAGTGCAACTGAACAGAGGGGAAGCCAAGAGACCCAGTACTTC. This encodes CSATEQRGSQETQYF.

In this sample, this clonotype turned up many times. This chain uses TRBV28 with TRBJ2-7; perhaps TRBD1 as D (6 bases). Germline values: CDR1 MDHEN, CDR2 SYDVKM. This CDR3 contains 16 residues. With 4 bases removed from V and 0 bases from J, the gap between germline ends came to 16 bases. The CDR3 region has the DNA TGTGCCAGCAGTTCCCCGGCAGGGGTGGCCTCCTACGAGCAGTACTTC. Amino acids: CASSSPAGVASYEQYF.

The chain is built from TRBV21-1 and TRBJ2-3; the table's TRBD2 call for D was not verified on the DNA. TRBV21-1 is a pseudogene locus. The CDR3 sequence is 16 residues long. The CDR3 loop is CASSKASGGDTDTQYF. CDR3 in DNA: TGTGCCAGCAGCAAAGCGAGCGGGGGGGACACAGATACGCAGTATTTT.

Regarding this clonotype: Germline and junction disagree at one end, which may indicate a read error. The chain uses TRBV27 and TRBJ2-2, with 8 nucleotides matching TRBD1. The CDR3 has 16 amino acids. Germline assignment: CDR1 MNHEY and CDR2 SMNVEV (reference sequence). The chain's CDR3 is CTSKTTRTGPTGELFF. DNA of the CDR3: TGTACCAGCAAAACTACACGGACAGGGCCTACCGGGGAGCTGTTTTTT.

V and J are TRBV7-2 and TRBJ1-1; D possibly corresponds to TRBD1 (6 bases). Germline V lookup: CDR1 SGHTA, CDR2 FQGNSA. The ends were cut back, 1 base at V and 4 bases at J, with 16 bases in the middle. The CDR3 totals 16 residues. Here the CDR3 reads CASSLGRGSRCTEAFF. The CDR3 nucleotides read TGTGCCAGCAGCTTAGGCAGGGGCTCGAGATGCACTGAAGCTTTCTTT.

The DNA of the CDR3 is TGTGCCAGCAGGCCAACTAGCGGAAACTACAATGAGCAGTTCTTC. This encodes CASRPTSGNYNEQFF. The rearrangement links TRBV12-3 or TRBV12-4 to TRBJ2-1, with 8 bases identical to TRBD2. V was clipped by 6 bases and J by 3 bases; unmatched bases: 7. CDR3 length: 15 amino acids.

This clonotype was counted a single time. At one end, the junction sequence differs from germline, possibly due to a read error. The chain employs TRBV6-2 or TRBV6-3 and TRBJ1-2; a weak D match, TRBD1 (6 bases). This CDR3 region has 14 residues. CDR1 MNHEY and CDR2 SVGEGT come from the germline V gene. Written as DNA, the CDR3 is TGTACCAGCAGTTTCGGACAGCAAAACTATGGCTACACCTTC. Translation: CTSSFGQQNYGYTF.

About this clonotype: This clone may be a read error of a much larger clone one base away. The V gene is TRBV7-9, the J gene TRBJ2-5, with D possibly being TRBD2 (5 bases). The CDR3 covers 12 residues. Germline CDR1 reads SEHNR; CDR2 reads FQNEAQ (reference sequence). Trimming stripped 4 bases from V and 13 bases from J, with 16 bases between. The CDR3 DNA follows: TGTGCCAGCAGCTCTAGAGACTACGAGCGGTACTTC. Encoded protein: CASSSRDYERYF.

This chain uses TRBV9 with TRBJ1-1, with 9 nucleotides matching TRBD1. Germline assignment: CDR1 SGDLS and CDR2 YYNGEE. The V and J ends lost 4 bases and 1 base, in that order; junction bases with no gene match: 5. The CDR3 is made up of 15 amino acids. The CDR3 is CASSSRDRANTEAFF. As DNA, the CDR3 is TGTGCCAGCAGCTCTCGGGACAGGGCGAACACTGAAGCTTTCTTT. Together with reference TRBV9 and TRBJ1-1, the CDR3 gives the full variable domain: DSGVTQTPKHLITATGQRVTLRCSPRSGDLSVYWYQQSLDQGLQFLIQYYNGEERAKGNILERFSAQQFPDLHSELNLSSLELGDSALYFCASSSRDRANTEAFFGQGTRLTVV.